This T cell receptor beta chain was documented in a study of blood T cell repertoires in COVID-19 (dated by TCRdb to about 2020). A note on the overall study: Samples from collaborators originated in the United States, Italy and Spain and spanned both the acute and convalescent phases of COVID-19. Where available, HLA class I and class II types were taken from metadata supplied by the sample provider and were not determined by assay-based typing. The samples were drawn from the first 160 participants of the ongoing ImmuneRACE study and from 950 to 1,500 subjects provided by 6 global collaborators. The repertoires were released in a freely available public database meant as a resource for research on the immune response to SARS-CoV-2. Subjects who had been exposed to COVID-19, were actively infected with it, or had recovered from it provided the deeply sampled blood TCRbeta repertoires that made up the dataset. The prospective study material was composed of cDNA or gDNA derived from T cells, B-cell-depleted T cells, or PBMCs. The sample metadata nearly always contained a de-identified subject ID, COVID-19 status, age in years and sex. On the study overall, not on this receptor specifically: How much clinical and demographic metadata was included differed by source and by participant, and the metadata was provided uncurated.

V and J are trimmed by 7 bases and 9 bases, and the gene matches miss 10 bases of the junction. The germline V gene (reference sequence) supplies CDR1 MNHNY and CDR2 SVGAGI. From its cysteine to its valine, the CDR3 spans 14 amino acids. Only the CDR3 portion is preserved as DNA: 42 bases, with reading frame beginning at the first base. Remarks on this clone: Its antigen remains unidentified. Per-base qualities were not stored, and no clone one base away is much larger.

In Seattle, one collaborating source enrolled patients while the infection was active and tracked those patients longitudinally over the course of disease. Collaborating institutions collected whole blood in K2EDTA tubes following their own protocols. For TCRbeta analysis, collaborators shipped samples in one of three forms: frozen whole blood, isolated PBMCs, or DNA extracted from either of those sample types. TCRbeta CDR3 regions were amplified from genomic DNA by means of the immunoSEQ Assay, a bias-controlled multiplex PCR. The original methods were these. The number of nucleated cells in each sample was estimated from the amplification of reference gene primers within the assay. To quantify the absolute abundance of each unique TCRbeta CDR3 rearrangement, sequence reads were collapsed and filtered. For each sample, productive Simpson clonality was calculated as the square root of Simpson's diversity index across productive rearrangements. What TCRdb holds here is the immuneACCESS table cut down to in-frame rearrangements. Part of the clones is not present; checked against another copy, under half of the missing clones reflect an unresolved V gene, and the others are unexplained. That table furnishes V, J and clone size, whereas the DNA furnished D and trimming. A total of about 250,000 clones appear in this sample, about 83% of them only once. Jointly, the top ten make up 5.5% to 6% of the sample.

What was sequenced was peripheral blood. The chain couples TRBV6-6 to TRBJ2-7; 12 junctional bases match TRBD2. The receptor was isolated from an elderly woman with COVID-19, enrolled during active disease. The DNA is TGTGCCAGCAACCTAGCGGGGGGGCCCATCGCGCAGTACGTC. It encodes CASNLAGGPIAQYV.